The 32 T cell receptor beta chains below all came from one sample that was sequenced in a study of blood T cell repertoires in COVID-19. Some clones are missing from TCRdb's copy, which holds only in-frame ones; the method was immunoSEQ multiplex PCR. The sample lists over 100,000 clones, roughly four fifths occurring once. The sequencing sample was made of peripheral blood. These receptors all stem from a woman in her 70s with acute or convalescent COVID-19.

This clone showed up just once. The gene calls are TRBV5-5 and TRBJ2-1; 8 nucleotides align to TRBD2. Germline CDR1 reads SGHKS; CDR2 reads YYEKEE (reference sequence). The CDR3 is 12 residues long. V was clipped by 3 bases and J by 15 bases; unmatched bases: 8. The CDR3 region has the DNA TGTGCCAGCAGCTCCACCGGGACTAGGGGGTTCTTC. This translates into CASSSTGTRGFF.

The CDR3 reads CASRDTRIGGYTF. CDR3 in DNA: TGCGCCAGCCGGGACACGAGGATAGGTGGCTACACCTTC. The gene calls are TRBV10-2 and TRBJ1-2; maybe TRBD1 (6 bases). The ends were cut back, 8 bases at V and 7 bases at J, with 17 bases in the middle. Looked up from germline, CDR1 is WSHSY and CDR2 is SAAADI. The CDR3 covers 13 residues.

V and J are TRBV5-1 and TRBJ2-2; D gene uncertain. Trimming stripped 0 bases from V and 1 base from J, with 4 bases between. Germline CDR1 reads SGHRS; CDR2 reads YFSETQ. The CDR3 covers 14 residues. The CDR3 DNA follows: TGCGCCAGCAGCTTGGACGGGAACACCGGGGAGCTGTTTTTT. Protein: CASSLDGNTGELFF.

This clone showed up just a few times. Other DNA sequences in the same sample also yield this CDR3. The genes are TRBV5-1 and TRBJ1-1, with TRBD1 matching over 8 bases. CDR3 length equals 14 residues. Trimming cost V 4 bases and J 1 base; bases outside gene matches: 3. Germline V gene data show CDR1 as SGHRS and CDR2 as YFSETQ. The CDR3 loop is CASSPGQENTEAFF. The DNA for the CDR3 is TGCGCCAGCAGCCCGGGACAGGAGAACACTGAAGCTTTCTTT.

This clone was found once. The rearrangement links TRBV4-3 to TRBJ2-1; possible D gene TRBD1, 6 bases. CDR1 is LGHNA and CDR2 is YSLEER in the germline V gene. This CDR3 contains 15 residues. Trimming took 0 bases from V and 5 from J, leaving 11 bases between them. The DNA of the CDR3 is TGCGCCAGCAGCCAAGATAGAAAGGGGGACAATGAGCAGTTCTTC. The encoded protein is CASSQDRKGDNEQFF.

This chain links TRBV18 with TRBJ2-3; 9 nucleotides match TRBD1. After removal of 9 bases from V and 4 bases from J, the junction contained 5 bases not matched to a gene. The CDR3 runs to 13 residues. Germline CDR1 is KGHSH and CDR2 is LQKENI. CDR3 bases: TGTGCCAGTAACAGGGGGCAGTCAGATACGCAGTATTTT. It specifies CASNRGQSDTQYF.

The chain uses TRBV7-9 and TRBJ1-1; 7 positions match TRBD1. The CDR3 sequence is 14 residues long. V was pared by 5 bases and J by 3 bases, with 6 bases of the junction left unmatched. Per the germline V gene, CDR1 is SEHNR and CDR2 is FQNEAQ (reference sequence). CDR3 DNA sequence: TGTGCCAGCAGCCTCCGACAGGGCGACACTGAAGCTTTCTTT. Protein sequence: CASSLRQGDTEAFF. Full variable domain (rest looked up from reference TRBV7-9 and TRBJ1-1): DTGVSQNPRHKITKRGQNVTFRCDPISEHNRLYWYRQTLGQGPEFLTYFQNEAQLEKSRLLSDRFSAERPKGSFSTLEIQRTEQGDSAMYLCASSLRQGDTEAFFGQGTRLTVV.

CDR3 nucleotides: TGTGCCAGCAGCCCCGGGCTAGCGGGGGTTTCCTCCTACGAGCAGTACTTC. Its protein product is CASSPGLAGVSSYEQYF. The chain is built from TRBV7-2 and TRBJ2-7; the match to TRBD2 covers 10 bases. Germline loops: CDR1 SGHTA, CDR2 FQGNSA. The CDR3 consists of 17 residues. The J segment lost 0 bases and the V segment lost 5 bases, leaving 10 bases of the junction unmatched. The whole variable domain, filled in from reference TRBV7-2 and TRBJ2-7, reads GAGVSQSPSNKVTEKGKDVELRCDPISGHTALYWYRQSLGQGLEFLIYFQGNSAPDKSGLPSDRFSAERTGGSVSTLTIQRTQQEDSAVYLCASSPGLAGVSSYEQYFGPGTRLTVT.

The chain carries TRBV5-1 and TRBJ2-5, with D possibly TRBD2 on 7 matching bases. Germline CDR1 reads SGHRS; CDR2 reads YFSETQ. The CDR3 is made up of 14 amino acids. Deletions cut 4 bases from V and 1 base from J, with 11 bases between. The chain's CDR3 is CASSRGGGQETQYF. The CDR3 nucleotides read TGCGCCAGCAGCAGGGGGGGTGGCCAAGAGACCCAGTACTTC.

The chain combines TRBV18 with TRBJ1-5; unclear D gene. CDR3 length: 12 residues. In germline, CDR1 is KGHSH, CDR2 LQKENI. The V gene lost 6 bases and the J gene lost 4 bases, with 7 bases spanning the gap. The CDR3 sequence: CASSYSNQPQHF. CDR3 DNA: TGTGCCAGCTCTTACAGTAATCAGCCCCAGCATTTT.

The rearrangement joins TRBV5-4 to TRBJ1-1; 8 bases agree with TRBD1. V lost 5 bases and J lost 1; bases outside the gene matches: 16. Germline CDR1 SGHNT, CDR2 YYREEE (reference sequence). The CDR3 contains 18 residues. The CDR3 is CASRSDDRGGDRNTEAFF. The CDR3 DNA sequence: TGTGCCAGCAGATCCGACGACAGGGGAGGAGACCGGAACACTGAAGCTTTCTTT.

In this sample, this clone turned up a few times. The same CDR3 also results from other DNA sequences found in this sample. The chain links TRBV19 to TRBJ1-1; possible D gene TRBD1, 6 bases. The CDR3 loop spans 13 amino acids. Germline-derived CDR1 and CDR2 are LNHDA and SQIVND (reference sequence). Trimming stripped 8 bases from V and 0 bases from J, with 10 bases between. The CDR3 is CASSGQLNTEAFF. In nucleotides, the CDR3 is TGTGCCAGTTCAGGACAGCTGAACACTGAAGCTTTCTTT.

V gene TRBV4-3 combines with J gene TRBJ1-2; TRBD1 matches at 9 bases. The CDR3 has 19 amino acids. CDR1 LGHNA and CDR2 YSLEER come from the germline V gene. Trimming took 0 bases from V and 1 from J; bases not matched to a gene: 12. CDR3 in DNA: TGCGCCAGCAGCCAAGAATTTCGAATCGGGACAGGGCTTAACTATGGCTACACCTTC. Its protein is CASSQEFRIGTGLNYGYTF.

This clone was observed a few times. V gene TRBV5-1 combines with J gene TRBJ1-6; 7 bases align to TRBD1. CDR3 length: 15 residues. Losses at the gene ends were 0 bases for V and 9 bases for J; bases not matched to a gene: 6. CDR1 is SGHRS, CDR2 YFSETQ, per germline. The CDR3 DNA is TGCGCCAGCAGCTTGGGCGGAGGGGGCACTTCACCCCTCCACTTT. Its translation: CASSLGGGGTSPLHF.

In this sample, this clone turned up once. The chain has TRBV7-9 and TRBJ1-1; 9 nucleotides match TRBD1. The ends lost 3 bases at V and 0 bases at J; junction bases unmatched: 2. Germline V gives CDR1 SEHNR, CDR2 FQNEAQ (reference sequence). This CDR3 contains 15 residues. Here the CDR3 reads CASSFGTGLNTEAFF. CDR3 coding DNA: TGTGCCAGCAGCTTCGGGACAGGGTTGAACACTGAAGCTTTCTTT.

This clone has more than one count but fewer than ten. The gene calls are TRBV7-2 and TRBJ2-3, with a possible D match to TRBD1 (6 bases). The germline gives CDR1 SGHTA, CDR2 FQGNSA. V lost 5 bases, J lost 2 bases, and 11 bases lay in between. This CDR3 has 14 residues. The CDR3 sequence: CASSQGINTDTQYF. CDR3 in DNA: TGTGCCAGCAGCCAGGGGATTAACACAGATACGCAGTATTTT.

This chain joins TRBV11-2 and TRBJ2-1; TRBD2 matches 7 bases. The CDR3 length is 14 residues. Germline loops: CDR1 SGHAT, CDR2 FQNNGV. Unmatched junction bases numbered 5, after V lost 7 bases and J lost 2 bases. The CDR3, as DNA: TGTGCCAGCACGAGAGCGGGGCCCTACAATGAGCAGTTCTTC. Amino acids: CASTRAGPYNEQFF.

This clone was observed a few times. The genes are TRBV6-2 or TRBV6-3 and TRBJ1-3; D possibly corresponds to TRBD1 (6 bases). V was cut by 5 bases and J by 0 bases, with 8 bases left in between. Germline-derived CDR1 and CDR2 are MNHEY and SVGEGT. The CDR3 has 14 residues. CDR3 protein: CASSDRISGNTIYF. CDR3 coding DNA: TGTGCCAGCAGTGACAGGATCTCTGGAAACACCATATATTTT.

The chain employs TRBV9 and TRBJ1-1; TRBD1 is a possible D gene (5 bases). CDR1 SGDLS and CDR2 YYNGEE come from the germline V gene. The V gene lost 4 bases and the J gene lost 4 bases, with 17 bases spanning the gap. This CDR3 has 15 amino acids. CDR3 protein: CASSSFTGAGTEAFF. CDR3 bases: TGTGCCAGCAGCTCCTTTACAGGAGCGGGCACTGAAGCTTTCTTT.

V is TRBV24-1 and J is TRBJ2-2, with TRBD1 identical over 9 bases. This CDR3 comprises 16 residues. The V and J ends lost 4 bases and 1 base, in that order; junction bases with no gene match: 3. Per germline, CDR1 KGHDR and CDR2 SFDVKD. The CDR3 is CATSDPDRGNTGELFF. The CDR3, as DNA: TGTGCCACCAGTGACCCGGACAGGGGGAACACCGGGGAGCTGTTTTTT.

V usage is TRBV12-5 and J usage is TRBJ1-1, with D tentatively TRBD1 (5 bases). Germline CDR1 reads LGHNT; CDR2 reads FRNRAP. The V gene lost 7 bases and the J gene lost 0 bases, with 18 bases spanning the gap. The CDR3 length is 16 residues. CDR3 loop: CASAFWGGSLNTEAFF. In nucleotides, the CDR3 is TGTGCTAGTGCCTTCTGGGGGGGGTCCCTGAACACTGAAGCTTTCTTT.

The chain joins TRBV2 to TRBJ2-7; 7 positions agree with TRBD1. Germline V gene data show CDR1 as SNHLY and CDR2 as FYNNEI. Germline trimming cut 5 bases from V and 5 bases from J; bases unmatched to any gene: 6. There are 13 residues in the CDR3. This CDR3 is CASSLVRGNEQYF. The CDR3 DNA reads TGTGCCAGCAGTCTTGTCAGGGGGAACGAGCAGTACTTC. Complete variable domain (other parts from reference TRBV2 and TRBJ2-7): EPEVTQTPSHQVTQMGQEVILRCVPISNHLYFYWYRQILGQKVEFLVSFYNNEISEKSEIFDDQFSVERPDGSNFTLKIRSTKLEDSAMYFCASSLVRGNEQYFGPGTRLTVT.

The chain is built from TRBV7-9 and TRBJ2-3; 8 bases are shared with TRBD2. Germline V gene sequence: CDR1 SEHNR, CDR2 FQNEAQ (reference sequence). V shed 5 bases and J 2 bases; nucleotides not matched to a gene: 9. CDR3 length: 16 amino acids. The CDR3: CASSPPLAALTDTQYF. The CDR3 DNA reads as TGTGCCAGCAGCCCCCCACTAGCGGCGCTCACAGATACGCAGTATTTT.

This clone was counted a few times. This chain uses TRBV6-5 with TRBJ2-7; possible D gene TRBD2, 7 bases. Germline assignment: CDR1 MNHEY and CDR2 SVGAGI. This CDR3 region has 14 residues. V shed 2 bases and J shed 5 bases, with 13 bases lying between them. For the CDR3, the DNA is TGTGCCAGCAGTTACGGCGTAGGGGGGGACGAGCAGTACTTC. Protein product: CASSYGVGGDEQYF.

Points on this clone: An end of the junction does not agree with germline; a read error may underlie this. The rearrangement joins TRBV5-1 to TRBJ1-5; D is uncertain. Per germline, CDR1 SGHRS and CDR2 YFSETQ. CDR3 size: 13 residues. CDR3: CANSLAGNQPQHF. CDR3 DNA: TGCGCCAACAGCTTGGCGGGGAATCAGCCCCAGCATTTT. The whole variable domain, remainder taken from reference TRBV5-1 and TRBJ1-5, is KAGVTQTPRYLIKTRGQQVTLSCSPISGHRSVSWYQQTPGQGLQFLFEYFSETQRNKGNFPGRFSGRQFSNSRSEMNVSTLELGDSALYLCANSLAGNQPQHFGDGTRLSIL.

The chain recombines TRBV11-2 with TRBJ2-1; the D is unclear. The germline V gene has CDR1 SGHAT and CDR2 FQNNGV. V gave up 3 bases and J gave up 7 bases, with 7 bases separating them. The CDR3 runs 12 residues. In DNA form, the CDR3 reads TGTGCCAGCAGCTTGGGCGTGAATGAGCAGTTCTTC. Translation: CASSLGVNEQFF.

The chain links TRBV3-1 (or the pseudogene TRBV3-2) to TRBJ1-2; possible D gene TRBD1, 5 bases. V gave up 2 bases and J gave up 6 bases, with 13 bases separating them. Germline assignment: CDR1 LGHDT and CDR2 YNNKEL (reference sequence). The CDR3 contains 14 residues. CDR3 nucleotide sequence: TGTGCCAGCAGCCAACTTAGGGTCAGGGATGGCTACACCTTC. Its protein product is CASSQLRVRDGYTF.

V gene TRBV12-5 combines with J gene TRBJ2-2, with 10 positions matching TRBD1. CDR1 LGHNT and CDR2 FRNRAP come from the germline V gene. The V segment lost 2 bases and the J segment 0 bases; nucleotides outside the gene matches: 12. CDR3 length: 20 residues. The CDR3 spells CASGLFGTGVYPPNTGELFF. CDR3 sequence (DNA): TGTGCTAGTGGTTTGTTCGGGACAGGGGTTTACCCACCGAACACCGGGGAGCTGTTTTTT.

The chain combines TRBV3-1 (or the pseudogene TRBV3-2) with TRBJ1-3; perhaps TRBD1 as D (6 bases). Trimming pared 3 bases from V and 7 bases from J, leaving 16 bases between. This CDR3 is built from 15 residues. Germline CDR1 is LGHDT and CDR2 is YNNKEL (reference sequence). The CDR3 protein is CASSQDTGFRNTIYF. The CDR3 DNA sequence: TGTGCCAGCAGCCAGGATACAGGGTTTCGGAACACCATATATTTT.

The chain couples TRBV6-6 to TRBJ1-1; D is uncertain. V lost 2 bases, J lost 12 bases, and 13 bases lay in between. This CDR3 comprises 12 residues. Germline CDR1 MNHNY, CDR2 SVGAGI (reference sequence). CDR3: CASSYEEVRSFF. The CDR3 nucleotides are TGTGCCAGCAGTTACGAGGAAGTGCGGTCTTTCTTT.

This clone was observed a few times. The CDR3 is CASSQDREPQPQHF. Here the CDR3 DNA reads TGTGCCAGCAGCCAGGACAGGGAGCCTCAGCCCCAGCATTTT. The V call is TRBV4-2, the J call TRBJ1-5; 8 bases are a match to TRBD1. The germline CDR1 and CDR2 sequences are LGHNA and YNFKEQ. CDR3 length: 14 residues. The J segment lost 6 bases and the V segment lost 3 bases, leaving 4 bases of the junction unmatched.

The CDR3 region is CSVDFTDTQYF. CDR3 DNA sequence: TGCAGTGTAGATTTCACAGATACGCAGTATTTT. The V gene is TRBV20-1, the J gene TRBJ2-3; D remains unclear. The CDR3 is made up of 11 amino acids. V was shortened by 7 bases and J by 2 bases, with 7 bases between the two germline ends. Germline loops: CDR1 DFQATT, CDR2 SNEGSKA (reference sequence).